The 3 T cell receptor beta chains listed next were all sequenced from one sample in a study of response to subunit inactivated influenza vaccine. TCRdb reanalysed the RT-PCR reads using MiXCR and keeps one entry per CDR3 protein. The data hold about 540,000 distinct CDR3 sequences, with 20% to 25% observed a single time. These data are also associated with another study on T cells expressing NK-cell markers. That report adds: TCR beta libraries carry UMIs added by 5'RACE template switching.

The sequenced sample was CD4+ T cells sorted from PBMCs, obtained about 13 days after vaccination. Receptors were obtained from a man aged 50 to 60 who received an inactivated influenza vaccine.

The chain uses TRBV7-2 and TRBJ2-6, with D possibly TRBD2 on 6 matching bases. Trimming stripped 5 bases from V and 0 bases from J, with 11 bases between. This CDR3 region has 16 residues. CDR1 and CDR2 (germline): SGHTA, FQGNSA. Written as DNA, the CDR3 is TGTGCCAGCAGCCCCGGGGGAGTCTCTGGGGCCAACGTCCTGACTTTC. Translation: CASSPGGVSGANVLTF.

This clonotype was observed a handful of times. This chain joins TRBV25-1 and TRBJ2-2; 8 bases fit TRBD1. Germline-derived CDR1 and CDR2 are MGHDK and SYGVNS. J gave up 9 bases and V 5 bases, and 14 bases lay outside the gene matches. The CDR3 runs 16 residues. CDR3 sequence reads: CASSRYRTGLNRELFF. The CDR3, as DNA: TGTGCCAGCAGTCGTTACCGGACAGGGCTCAACCGGGAGCTGTTTTTT.

This clonotype appeared a few times. The gene calls are TRBV19 and TRBJ1-3; no firm D call. Germline loops: CDR1 LNHDA, CDR2 SQIVND (reference sequence). Trimming pared 3 bases from V and 0 bases from J, leaving 9 bases between. The CDR3 spans 15 residues. CDR3: CASSMERVSGNTIYF. The CDR3 DNA follows: TGTGCCAGTAGTATGGAGCGAGTCTCTGGAAACACCATATATTTT.